This T cell receptor beta chain emerged from a study of OX40 agonist ivuxolimab in advanced cancers. Study at large: Clinicians treated patients with ivuxolimab, an agonistic anti-OX40 (CD134) antibody. Points from the study as a whole: CD8+ T cells showed, on average, more clonal expansion than CD4+ cells.

Sequencing was performed with immunoSEQ multiplex PCR; in TCRdb, only in-frame clones are kept and a portion is missing. The profile shows roughly 110,000 clones, around 93% of them singletons. On this clone: No antigen is known for it.

Trimming took 7 bases from V and 2 from J, leaving 20 bases between them. The CDR3 has 15 residues. The germline gives CDR1 SQVTM, CDR2 ANQGSEA. The sequencing used CD4+ or CD8+ T cells sorted from blood, collected in a trial of the OX40 agonist ivuxolimab. This receptor was identified in an adult with an advanced solid tumor such as melanoma, head and neck, liver or kidney cancer. The V gene is TRBV29-1, the J gene TRBJ2-5; D tentatively fits TRBD1 or TRBD2 (5 bases each). Here the CDR3 reads CSAHQGFGAQETQYF. Written as DNA, the CDR3 is TGCAGCGCCCACCAGGGCTTCGGGGCACAAGAGACCCAGTACTTC.